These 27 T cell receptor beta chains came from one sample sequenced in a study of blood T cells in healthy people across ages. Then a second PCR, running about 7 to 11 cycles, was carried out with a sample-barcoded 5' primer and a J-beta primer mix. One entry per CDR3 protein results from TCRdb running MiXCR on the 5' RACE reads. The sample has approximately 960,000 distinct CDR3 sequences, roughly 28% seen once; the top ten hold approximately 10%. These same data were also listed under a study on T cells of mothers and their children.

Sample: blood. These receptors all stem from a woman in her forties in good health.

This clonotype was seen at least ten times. CDR3 residues: CASSAGGTTAQETQYF. CDR3 DNA sequence: TGTGCCAGCAGCGCTGGGGGAACGACAGCCCAGGAGACCCAGTACTTC. The chain combines TRBV9 with TRBJ2-5; either TRBD1 or TRBD2 may fit D (5 bases each). Germline loops: CDR1 SGDLS, CDR2 YYNGEE. The CDR3 extends over 16 amino acids. Trimming cost V 3 bases and J 5 bases, with 20 bases left between them.

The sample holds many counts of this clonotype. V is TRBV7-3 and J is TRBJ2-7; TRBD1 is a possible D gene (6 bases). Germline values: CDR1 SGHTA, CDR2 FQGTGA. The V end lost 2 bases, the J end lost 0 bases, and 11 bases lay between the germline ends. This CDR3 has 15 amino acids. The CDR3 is CASSLGQQSSYEQYF. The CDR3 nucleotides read TGTGCCAGCAGCTTAGGACAGCAGAGCTCCTACGAGCAGTACTTC.

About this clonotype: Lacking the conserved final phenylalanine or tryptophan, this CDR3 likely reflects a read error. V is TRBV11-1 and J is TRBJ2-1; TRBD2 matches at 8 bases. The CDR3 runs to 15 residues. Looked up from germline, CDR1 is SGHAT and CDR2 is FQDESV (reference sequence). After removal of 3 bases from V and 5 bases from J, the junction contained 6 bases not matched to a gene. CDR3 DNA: TGTGCCAGCAGCTTGGGCGGGGGGCCGCACAATGAGCAGTTCGTC. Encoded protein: CASSLGGGPHNEQFV.

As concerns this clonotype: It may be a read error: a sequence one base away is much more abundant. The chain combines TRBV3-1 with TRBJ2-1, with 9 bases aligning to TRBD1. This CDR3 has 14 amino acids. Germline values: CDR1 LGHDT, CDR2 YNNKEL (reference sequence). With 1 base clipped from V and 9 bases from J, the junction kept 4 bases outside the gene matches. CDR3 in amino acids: CASSQADRGGEQFF. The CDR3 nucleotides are TGTGCCAGCAGCCAAGCCGACAGGGGGGGTGAGCAGTTCTTC.

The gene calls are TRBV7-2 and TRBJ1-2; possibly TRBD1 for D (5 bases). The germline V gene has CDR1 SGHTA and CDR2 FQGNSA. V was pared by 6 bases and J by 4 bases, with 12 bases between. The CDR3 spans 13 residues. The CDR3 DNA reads TGTGCCAGCAGTTTTCAGGGTTTCTATGGCTACACCTTC. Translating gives CASSFQGFYGYTF.

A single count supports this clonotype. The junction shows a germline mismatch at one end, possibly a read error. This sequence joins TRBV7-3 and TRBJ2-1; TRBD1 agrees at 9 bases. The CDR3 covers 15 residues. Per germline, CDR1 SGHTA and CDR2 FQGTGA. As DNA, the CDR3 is TGTGCCAGCAGCCCAGGGACAGGGACTTACAATAAGCAGTTCTTC. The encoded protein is CASSPGTGTYNKQFF. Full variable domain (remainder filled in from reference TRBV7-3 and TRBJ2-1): GAGVSQTPSNKVTEKGKYVELRCDPISGHTALYWYRQSLGQGPEFLIYFQGTGAADDSGLPNDRFFAVRPEGSVSTLKIQRTERGDSAVYLCASSPGTGTYNKQFFGPGTRLTVL.

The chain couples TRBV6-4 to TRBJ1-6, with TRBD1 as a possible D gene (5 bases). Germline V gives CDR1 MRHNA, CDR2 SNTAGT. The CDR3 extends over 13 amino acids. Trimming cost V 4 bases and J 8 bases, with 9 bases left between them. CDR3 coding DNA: TGTGCCAGCAGTGGACAGACTGATTCACCCCTCCACTTT. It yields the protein CASSGQTDSPLHF.

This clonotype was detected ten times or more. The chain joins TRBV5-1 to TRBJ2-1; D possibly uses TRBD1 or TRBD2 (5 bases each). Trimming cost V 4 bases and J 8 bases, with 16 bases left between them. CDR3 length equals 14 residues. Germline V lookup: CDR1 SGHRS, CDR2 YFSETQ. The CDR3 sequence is CASSRDGGGDEQFF. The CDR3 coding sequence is TGCGCCAGCAGCCGGGACGGTGGAGGCGATGAGCAGTTCTTC. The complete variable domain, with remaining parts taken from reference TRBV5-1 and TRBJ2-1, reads KAGVTQTPRYLIKTRGQQVTLSCSPISGHRSVSWYQQTPGQGLQFLFEYFSETQRNKGNFPGRFSGRQFSNSRSEMNVSTLELGDSALYLCASSRDGGGDEQFFGPGTRLTVL.

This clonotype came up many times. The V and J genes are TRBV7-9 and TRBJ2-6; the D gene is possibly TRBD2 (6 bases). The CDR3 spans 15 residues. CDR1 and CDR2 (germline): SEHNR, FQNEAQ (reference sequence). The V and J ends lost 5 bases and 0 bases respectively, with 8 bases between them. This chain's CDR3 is CASSARDSGANVLTF. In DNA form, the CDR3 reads TGTGCCAGCAGCGCGCGGGACTCTGGGGCCAACGTCCTGACTTTC.

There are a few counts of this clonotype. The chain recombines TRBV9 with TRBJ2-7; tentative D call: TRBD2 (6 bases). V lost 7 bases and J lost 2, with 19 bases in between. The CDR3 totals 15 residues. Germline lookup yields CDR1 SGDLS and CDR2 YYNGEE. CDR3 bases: TGTGCCAGCGGCTACGCTCCGGAGGGACCCTACGAGCAGTACTTC. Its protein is CASGYAPEGPYEQYF.

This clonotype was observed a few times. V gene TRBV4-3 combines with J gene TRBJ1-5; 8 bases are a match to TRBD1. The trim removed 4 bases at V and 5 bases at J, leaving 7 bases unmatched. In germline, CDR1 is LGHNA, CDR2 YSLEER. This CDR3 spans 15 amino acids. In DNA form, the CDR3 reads TGCGCCAGCAGCCCTCGGACAGGGTTTGATCAGCCCCAGCATTTT. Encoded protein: CASSPRTGFDQPQHF.

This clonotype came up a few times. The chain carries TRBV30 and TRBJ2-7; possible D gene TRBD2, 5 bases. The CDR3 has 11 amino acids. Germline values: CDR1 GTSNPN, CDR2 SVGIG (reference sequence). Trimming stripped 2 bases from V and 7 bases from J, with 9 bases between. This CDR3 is CAWSLTGEQYF. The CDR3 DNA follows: TGTGCCTGGAGTTTAACGGGAGAGCAGTACTTC.

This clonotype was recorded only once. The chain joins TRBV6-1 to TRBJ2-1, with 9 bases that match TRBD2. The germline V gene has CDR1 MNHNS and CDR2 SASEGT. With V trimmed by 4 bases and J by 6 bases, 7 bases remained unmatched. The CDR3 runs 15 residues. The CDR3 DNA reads TGTGCCAGCAGTGCGGCTAGCGGGGTGGGCAATGAGCAGTTCTTC. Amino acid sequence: CASSAASGVGNEQFF.

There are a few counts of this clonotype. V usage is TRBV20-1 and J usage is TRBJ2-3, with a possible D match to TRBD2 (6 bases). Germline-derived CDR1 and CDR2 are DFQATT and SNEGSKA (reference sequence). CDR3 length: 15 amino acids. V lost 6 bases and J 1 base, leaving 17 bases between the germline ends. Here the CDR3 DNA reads TGCAGTGCAAAGGACGGGAGCTATGGCACAGATACGCAGTATTTT. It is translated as CSAKDGSYGTDTQYF.

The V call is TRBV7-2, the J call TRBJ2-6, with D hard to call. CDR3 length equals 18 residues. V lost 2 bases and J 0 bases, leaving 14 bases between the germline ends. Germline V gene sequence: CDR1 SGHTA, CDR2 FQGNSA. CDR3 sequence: CASSLRARRDSGANVLTF. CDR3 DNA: TGTGCCAGCAGCTTAAGGGCCAGGCGAGACTCTGGGGCCAACGTCCTGACTTTC.

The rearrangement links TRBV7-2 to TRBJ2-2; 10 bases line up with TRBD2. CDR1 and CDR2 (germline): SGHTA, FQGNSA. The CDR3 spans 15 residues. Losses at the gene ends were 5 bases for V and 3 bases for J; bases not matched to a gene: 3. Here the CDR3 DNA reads TGTGCCAGCAGCCGTAGCGGGGGGTACACCGGGGAGCTGTTTTTT. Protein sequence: CASSRSGGYTGELFF.

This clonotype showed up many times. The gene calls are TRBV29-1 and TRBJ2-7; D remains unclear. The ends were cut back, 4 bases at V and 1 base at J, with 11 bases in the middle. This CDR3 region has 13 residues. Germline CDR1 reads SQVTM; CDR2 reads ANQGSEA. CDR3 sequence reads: CSVGGPPSYEQYF. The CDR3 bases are TGCAGCGTTGGGGGTCCGCCTTCCTACGAGCAGTACTTC.

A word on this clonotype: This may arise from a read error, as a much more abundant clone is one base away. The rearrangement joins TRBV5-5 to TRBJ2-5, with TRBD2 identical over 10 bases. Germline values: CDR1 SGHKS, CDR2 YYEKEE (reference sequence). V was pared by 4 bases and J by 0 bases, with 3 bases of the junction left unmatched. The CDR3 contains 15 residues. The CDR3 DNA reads TGTGCCAGCAGCGCTAGCGGGGGCCACCAAGAGACCCAGTACTTC. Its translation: CASSASGGHQETQYF.

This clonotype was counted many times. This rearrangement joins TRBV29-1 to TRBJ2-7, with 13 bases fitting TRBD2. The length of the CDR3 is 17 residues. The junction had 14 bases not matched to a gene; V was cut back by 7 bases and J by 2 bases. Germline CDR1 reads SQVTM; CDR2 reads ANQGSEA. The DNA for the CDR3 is TGCAGCGCTGTCCGAGCGACTAGCGGGGGGATAGCCTACGAGCAGTACTTC. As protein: CSAVRATSGGIAYEQYF.

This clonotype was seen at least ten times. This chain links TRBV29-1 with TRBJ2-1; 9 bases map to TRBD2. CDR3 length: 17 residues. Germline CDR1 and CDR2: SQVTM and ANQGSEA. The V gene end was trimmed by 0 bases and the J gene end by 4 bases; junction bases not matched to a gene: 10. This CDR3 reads CSVEDPGAGGSYNEQFF. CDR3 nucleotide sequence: TGCAGCGTTGAAGATCCAGGAGCGGGGGGATCATACAATGAGCAGTTCTTC.

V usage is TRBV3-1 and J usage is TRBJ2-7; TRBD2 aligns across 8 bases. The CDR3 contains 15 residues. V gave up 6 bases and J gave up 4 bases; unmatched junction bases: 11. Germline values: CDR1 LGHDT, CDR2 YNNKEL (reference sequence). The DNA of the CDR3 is TGTGCCAGCAGTCCTGGTAGCGGGGCCGATTACGAGCAGTACTTC. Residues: CASSPGSGADYEQYF.

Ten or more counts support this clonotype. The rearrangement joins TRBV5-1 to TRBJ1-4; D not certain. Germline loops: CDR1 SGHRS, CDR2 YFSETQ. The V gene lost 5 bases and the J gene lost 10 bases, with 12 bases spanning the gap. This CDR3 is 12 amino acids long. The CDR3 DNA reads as TGCGCCAGCAGGGATGTCTCCGGAAAACTGTTTTTT. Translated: CASRDVSGKLFF.

CDR3 amino acids: CATRGQGDEKLFF. Here the CDR3 DNA reads TGTGCCACCCGGGGGCAGGGGGATGAAAAACTGTTTTTT. The chain combines TRBV10-3 with TRBJ1-4, with 7 positions matching TRBD1. The CDR3 length is 13 residues. V shed 10 bases and J 6 bases; nucleotides not matched to a gene: 8. CDR1 ENHRY and CDR2 SYGVKD come from the germline V gene.

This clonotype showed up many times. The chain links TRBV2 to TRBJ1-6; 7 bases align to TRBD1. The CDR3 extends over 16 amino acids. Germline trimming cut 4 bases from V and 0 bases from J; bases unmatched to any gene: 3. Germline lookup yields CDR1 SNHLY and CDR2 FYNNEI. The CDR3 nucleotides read TGTGCCAGCAGTGCACAGGGGATCTCCTATAATTCACCCCTCCACTTT. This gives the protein CASSAQGISYNSPLHF.

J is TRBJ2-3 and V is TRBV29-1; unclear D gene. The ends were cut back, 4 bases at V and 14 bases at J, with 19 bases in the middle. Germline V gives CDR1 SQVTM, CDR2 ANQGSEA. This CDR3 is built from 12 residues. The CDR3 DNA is TGCAGCGTTGTTGACGAAACACCTGCTCCGTATTTT. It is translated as CSVVDETPAPYF.

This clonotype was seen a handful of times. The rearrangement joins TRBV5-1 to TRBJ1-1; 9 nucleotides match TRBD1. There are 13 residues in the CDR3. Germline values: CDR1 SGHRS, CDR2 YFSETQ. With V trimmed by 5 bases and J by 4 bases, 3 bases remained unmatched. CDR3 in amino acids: CASRTGGTTEAFF. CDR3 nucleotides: TGCGCCAGCAGGACAGGGGGAACCACTGAAGCTTTCTTT.

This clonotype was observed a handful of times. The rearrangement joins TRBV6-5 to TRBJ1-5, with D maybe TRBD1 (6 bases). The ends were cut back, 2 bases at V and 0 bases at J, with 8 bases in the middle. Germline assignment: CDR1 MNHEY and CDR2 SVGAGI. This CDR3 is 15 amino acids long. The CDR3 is CASSYRGHSNQPQHF. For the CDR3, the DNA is TGTGCCAGCAGTTACCGGGGGCATAGCAATCAGCCCCAGCATTTT.